This TCR beta chain originates from a study of coeliac disease. This clone was seen a handful of times. Its antigen is still unknown. The study's findings and limits: Cross-contamination between intraepithelial and lamina propria cells was possible. In active celiac disease, intraepithelial and lamina propria TRB and TRG repertoires were less clonal than controls.

Here immunoSEQ multiplex PCR was the method, and the copy in TCRdb shows in-frame clones only, minus some. The sample has 4,400 or so clones, 66% seen once; the top ten hold roughly 15%. Germline V lookup: CDR1 SNHLY, CDR2 FYNNEI. Deletions cut 5 bases from V and 4 bases from J, with 11 bases between. This CDR3 has 13 amino acids. The sequence came from a young woman with active celiac disease. Material for sequencing was intraepithelial lymphocytes from the gut. J is TRBJ1-2 and V is TRBV2; D is possibly TRBD1 (5 bases). Here the CDR3 reads CASSSGLFYGYTF. CDR3 bases: TGTGCCAGCAGTTCAGGGTTGTTCTATGGCTACACCTTC.